Below are 15 T cell receptor beta chains sequenced from a single sample in a study of cytomegalovirus exposure and HLA in healthy donors. The PCR made use of 60 Vbeta and 13 Jbeta primers. Generated by immunoSEQ multiplex PCR, the TCRdb table keeps only in-frame clones and is missing some. This sample yields approximately 170,000 clones, of which more than 80% are seen a single time; about 2.4% belongs to the top ten. Sequencing was carried out using PBMCs. These receptors were obtained from a male donor in good health and CMV-seronegative.

For the CDR3, the DNA is TGTGCCACCATGGCGGCGGGGAGCTCCTACGAGCAGTACTTC. Its translation: CATMAAGSSYEQYF. V usage is TRBV10-3 and J usage is TRBJ2-7; TRBD2 is a possible D gene (6 bases). CDR1 is ENHRY and CDR2 is SYGVKD in the germline V gene. This CDR3 comprises 14 residues. Trimming took off 10 bases at V and 0 bases at J, with 16 bases between the two ends.

The chain employs TRBV6-5 and TRBJ2-7, with 8 bases identical to TRBD1. Trimming took 6 bases from V and 0 from J; bases not matched to a gene: 4. Germline V gene data show CDR1 as MNHEY and CDR2 as SVGAGI. The CDR3 sequence is 14 residues long. CDR3 coding DNA: TGTGCCAGCAGCTTACAGGGGGGCTCCTACGAGCAGTACTTC. As protein: CASSLQGGSYEQYF.

Concerning this clone itself: Germline and junction disagree at one end, which may indicate a read error. The J gene is TRBJ1-2, the V gene TRBV4-1; no clear D gene. The CDR3 runs to 12 residues. Germline V gene sequence: CDR1 MGHRA, CDR2 YSYEKL. The CDR3 loop reads CASSREGYGYPF. The CDR3 region has the DNA TGCGCCAGCAGCCGGGAGGGCTATGGCTACCCCTTC.

V usage is TRBV5-6 and J usage is TRBJ2-2; 8 bases are shared with TRBD2. V lost 1 base to trimming and J lost 6 bases; unmatched junction nucleotides: 17. This CDR3 is 19 amino acids long. The germline V gene has CDR1 SGHDT and CDR2 YYEEEE. The CDR3 loop is CASSLRGSRREGRPGELFF. CDR3 sequence (DNA): TGTGCCAGCAGCTTGCGCGGCTCTCGACGGGAGGGCCGCCCCGGGGAGCTGTTTTTT.

The chain couples TRBV19 to TRBJ2-1; a weak D match, TRBD2 (6 bases). There are 15 residues in the CDR3. Germline V gene lookup returns CDR1 LNHDA and CDR2 SQIVND (reference sequence). Trimming stripped 4 bases from V and 9 bases from J, with 19 bases between. The CDR3 loop is CASSSGTPIWGEQFF. The CDR3 DNA sequence: TGTGCCAGTAGTAGCGGGACCCCTATTTGGGGTGAGCAGTTCTTC.

This clone was seen only once. The chain links TRBV5-1 to TRBJ2-5; 7 bases line up with TRBD1. Trimming removed 4 bases from V and 4 bases from J; junction bases left unmatched: 4. Per germline, CDR1 SGHRS and CDR2 YFSETQ. The length of the CDR3 is 13 residues. The CDR3: CASSPGTAETQYF. The CDR3 region has the DNA TGCGCCAGCAGCCCCGGGACAGCAGAGACCCAGTACTTC.

A few counts support this clone. The V gene is TRBV7-9, the J gene TRBJ2-7; 11 nucleotides match TRBD1. Per the germline V gene, CDR1 is SEHNR and CDR2 is FQNEAQ (reference sequence). Trimming took 4 bases from V and 4 from J; bases not matched to a gene: 3. CDR3 length: 14 residues. The CDR3, as DNA: TGTGCCAGCAGCTCGGACAGGGGGCTATACGAGCAGTACTTC. Its translation: CASSSDRGLYEQYF.

The CDR3 region is CASSLEGTSVRETQYF. In DNA form, the CDR3 reads TGCGCCAGCAGCTTGGAGGGGACTAGCGTAAGGGAGACCCAGTACTTC. The chain employs TRBV5-1 and TRBJ2-5; 10 bases agree with TRBD2. Per the germline V gene, CDR1 is SGHRS and CDR2 is YFSETQ. Trimming at V came to 0 bases and at J to 5 bases, leaving 7 bases not matched to a gene. The CDR3 has 16 residues.

This chain connects TRBV7-3 to TRBJ2-1; 9 positions match TRBD2. The V and J ends lost 5 bases and 9 bases, in that order; junction bases with no gene match: 5. Per the germline V gene, CDR1 is SGHTA and CDR2 is FQGTGA. The CDR3 contains 13 residues. The CDR3 region is CASSKGLAAEQFF. In nucleotides, the CDR3 is TGTGCCAGCAGCAAGGGACTAGCAGCTGAGCAGTTCTTC.

This clone has just a few counts. The chain carries TRBV5-1 and TRBJ1-4; 8 bases match TRBD1. The germline CDR1 and CDR2 sequences are SGHRS and YFSETQ. The CDR3 has 16 amino acids. V shed 4 bases and J 0 bases; nucleotides not matched to a gene: 5. The CDR3, as DNA: TGCGCCAGCAGCCGAAGGGACAGGACAACTAATGAAAAACTGTTTTTT. Amino acids: CASSRRDRTTNEKLFF.

The genes are TRBV7-8 and TRBJ2-2; a possible D gene is TRBD1 (5 bases). The CDR3 consists of 15 residues. V was clipped by 3 bases and J by 5 bases, with 13 bases between them. The germline CDR1 and CDR2 sequences are SGHVS and FQNEAQ. For the CDR3, the DNA is TGTGCCAGCAGCTTCACCCCCGACAGAACCGGGGAGCTGTTTTTT. As protein: CASSFTPDRTGELFF.

This chain joins TRBV5-1 and TRBJ2-7; D may be TRBD2 (6 bases). Trimming shortened V by 0 bases and J by 9 bases, and 25 bases separated the two germline ends. The germline CDR1 and CDR2 sequences are SGHRS and YFSETQ. CDR3 length: 17 amino acids. Written as DNA, the CDR3 is TGCGCCAGCAGCTTGGAGGGGTGGGAAGGGACGTCAGCGGGGCAGTACTTC. This encodes CASSLEGWEGTSAGQYF.

The chain is built from TRBV6-1 and TRBJ2-1; possible D gene TRBD2, 6 bases. The V end was cut by 1 base, the J end by 3 bases, with 7 bases between. Germline loops: CDR1 MNHNS, CDR2 SASEGT. This CDR3 spans 14 amino acids. CDR3 sequence reads: CASSEEAGYNEQFF. CDR3 coding DNA: TGTGCCAGCAGTGAAGAAGCGGGCTACAATGAGCAGTTCTTC.

The V and J genes are TRBV5-1 and TRBJ2-5, with 14 bases lining up with TRBD2. Germline V gene sequence: CDR1 SGHRS, CDR2 YFSETQ. The CDR3 has 18 residues. V gave up 1 base and J gave up 0 bases; unmatched junction bases: 5. The CDR3 sequence is CASSLRTSGGPYQETQYF. The DNA of the CDR3 is TGCGCCAGCAGCTTGCGGACTAGCGGGGGGCCTTACCAAGAGACCCAGTACTTC.

The genes are TRBV7-8 and TRBJ2-1, with 12 bases lining up with TRBD2. This CDR3 spans 15 amino acids. With 0 bases clipped from V and 11 bases from J, the junction kept 5 bases outside the gene matches. Germline CDR1 and CDR2: SGHVS and FQNEAQ. Written as DNA, the CDR3 is TGTGCCAGCAGCTTAGCTCTACTAGCGGGGGGTAAGCAGTTCTTC. Its protein product is CASSLALLAGGKQFF.